The clone carrying this TCR beta chain showed up just a few times. Antigen specificity is unknown. The PCR was carried out with 60 Vbeta primers and 13 Jbeta primers. Libraries were prepared by immunoSEQ multiplex PCR; TCRdb keeps only in-frame clonotypes and omits some of them. In the table there are around 140,000 clones, roughly 66% of which are singletons. The data derive from a study of cytomegalovirus exposure and HLA in healthy donors. The V gene end was trimmed by 0 bases and the J gene end by 11 bases; junction bases not matched to a gene: 4. The germline V gene has CDR1 SGHTA and CDR2 FQGNSA. CDR3 size: 13 residues. Regarding the study as a whole: Evidence from a later analysis indicated that most CMV-associated TCR beta chains looked HLA-restricted. A later analysis reportedly found that, within productive TCRs, an Asian-associated ancestry cluster had fewer N-insertions than the mean observed across the roughly 610 donors. Follow-up analysis found HLA locus-dependent TCR association rates, highest for DRB1 and lowest for HLA-C.

The origin of this receptor is a woman aged 55-75 years in good health and CMV-seronegative. The sample comprised PBMCs. The J gene is TRBJ2-3, the V gene TRBV7-2, with 8 bases identical to TRBD2. The CDR3 is CASSLAGSGGQYF. The DNA of the CDR3 is TGTGCCAGCAGCTTAGCGGGAAGCGGGGGGCAGTATTTT.